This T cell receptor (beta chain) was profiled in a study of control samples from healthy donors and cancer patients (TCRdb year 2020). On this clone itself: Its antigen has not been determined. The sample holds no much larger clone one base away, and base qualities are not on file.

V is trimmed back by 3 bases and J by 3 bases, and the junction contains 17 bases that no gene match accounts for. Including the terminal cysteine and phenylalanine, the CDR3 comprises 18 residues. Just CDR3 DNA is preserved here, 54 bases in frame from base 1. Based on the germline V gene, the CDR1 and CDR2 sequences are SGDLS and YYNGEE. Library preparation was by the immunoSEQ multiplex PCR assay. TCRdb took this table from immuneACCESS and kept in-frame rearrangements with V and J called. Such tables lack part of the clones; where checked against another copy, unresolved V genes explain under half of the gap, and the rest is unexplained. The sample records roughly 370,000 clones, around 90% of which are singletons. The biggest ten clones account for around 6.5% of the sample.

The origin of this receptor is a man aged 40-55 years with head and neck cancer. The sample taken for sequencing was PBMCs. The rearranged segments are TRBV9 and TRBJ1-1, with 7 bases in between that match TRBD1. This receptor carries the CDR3 CASSGEDRRQRGDTEAFF. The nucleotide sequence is TGTGCCAGCAGCGGTGAGGACAGGAGACAAAGGGGTGACACTGAAGCTTTCTTT.